This T cell receptor beta chain was profiled in a study of cytotoxic CD8 clonotypes in ibrutinib-treated CLL. In the study overall: Of the patients, over ten were relapsed/refractory, under 16 treatment-naive and some 17 IGHV unmutated. Partial responders about 25, complete 2; about twelve progressed and some 14 stayed in remission by median roughly 6 years. Whole-study results and caveats: Age-matched healthy donor levels were exceeded by baseline clonality, which tracked circulating CD8+ T-cell counts. Increased clonality at ibrutinib response gave way to a return toward baseline at progression.

The repertoire was sequenced with immunoSEQ multiplex PCR; TCRdb's copy has only in-frame clones and lacks some. The sample includes about 130,000 clones, 79% of them seen just once. Looked up from germline, CDR1 is MGHRA and CDR2 is YSYEKL. There are 16 residues in the CDR3. With respect to this clone: The antigen is undetermined. A junction boundary mismatches the germline segment, possibly from a read error. This sample includes further DNA sequences coding for the same CDR3.

The V and J genes are TRBV4-1 and TRBJ2-3, with 8 bases that match TRBD2. This TCR derives from a human donor with chronic lymphocytic leukemia. This sample comprised PBMCs, obtained after 12 months of ibrutinib treatment. The CDR3 loop is CASSQDTSGGTDTQYF. The CDR3 nucleotides read TGCGCTAGCAGCCAAGATACTAGCGGAGGCACAGATACGCAGTATTTT.